These T cell receptor beta chains were read from a single sample in a study of T cells in Graves' hyperthyroidism and ophthalmopathy. MiXCR, applied by TCRdb to the multiplex PCR reads, yields one record per CDR3 protein. The table records some 350,000 distinct CDR3 sequences, 12% to 15% of them present only once. Sequences were obtained from blood. The receptor source for this set is a woman aged 55-70 years with Graves' ophthalmopathy. The CDR3 runs from the conserved cysteine through the conserved F or W. D genes are given only for firm matches. Expanded clones are given a class, and other clones once, few, many or no size at all.

cdr3_length	v_call	clone_size	d_call	j_call	cdr3_aa	cdr3_nt
13	TRBV20-1	many	NA	TRBJ2-4	CSGKRAAQNIQYF	TGCAGTGGAAAGAGGGCAGCCCAAAACATTCAGTACTTC
17	TRBV7-2	many	NA	TRBJ2-1	CASSLEPFPGSYNEQFF	TGTGCCAGCAGCTTAGAGCCTTTCCCCGGGTCCTACAATGAGCAGTTCTTC
15	TRBV12-3/TRBV12-4	NA	NA	TRBJ2-4	CAGSPSSGWESIQYF	TGTGCCGGCAGTCCATCGTCGGGGTGGGAGAGCATTCAGTACTTC
15	TRBV12-3/TRBV12-4	NA	TRBD2	TRBJ2-7	CASSYLLAGDYEQYF	TGTGCCAGCAGCTACCTACTAGCGGGAGACTACGAGCAGTACTTC
14	TRBV28	many	NA	TRBJ1-2	CASSVGLENYGYTF	TGTGCCAGCAGTGTTGGCCTGGAAAACTATGGCTACACCTTC
16	TRBV7-9	NA	TRBD1	TRBJ2-4	CASTATGVSAKNIQYF	TGTGCCAGCACCGCCACAGGGGTTTCGGCCAAAAACATTCAGTACTTC
14	TRBV29-1	few	NA	TRBJ2-7	CSVDEGGPSYEQYF	TGCAGCGTTGACGAGGGGGGACCCTCCTACGAGCAGTACTTC
16	TRBV24-1	few	TRBD2	TRBJ2-5	CATSDLASGSQETQYF	TGTGCCACCAGTGATTTGGCTAGCGGGTCCCAAGAGACCCAGTACTTC
15	TRBV20-1	few	TRBD1	TRBJ2-3	CSAPGTGGRTDTQYF	TGCAGTGCCCCCGGGACAGGGGGGAGGACAGATACGCAGTATTTT
18	TRBV20-1	few	NA	TRBJ2-4	CSAPTSARDLLAKNIQYF	TGCAGTGCACCAACGTCGGCACGGGACCTACTAGCCAAAAACATTCAGTACTTC